These 5 T cell receptor beta chains were sequenced from one sample in a study of cytomegalovirus exposure and HLA in healthy donors. The PCR ran on 60 Vbeta and 13 Jbeta primers. Only in-frame clones appear in the TCRdb table, and some are missing; sequencing was by immunoSEQ multiplex PCR. This sample has roughly 130,000 clones; 74% occur once, and the top ten carry approximately 5%. Sequencing was done on a sample of PBMCs. All receptors derive from a woman aged 45-59 years in good health and CMV-seropositive.

The CDR3 nucleotides read TGTGCCAGCAGCCAAGCCGGCAGGGGAGCTGAAGCTTTCTTT. This translates into CASSQAGRGAEAFF. This rearrangement joins TRBV27 to TRBJ1-1, with TRBD1 as a possible D gene (6 bases). The ends were cut back, 6 bases at V and 6 bases at J, with 17 bases in the middle. The CDR3 spans 14 residues. CDR1 is MNHEY and CDR2 is SMNVEV in the germline V gene (reference sequence).

CDR3: CASSSRVGGSYEQYF. In DNA, the CDR3 is TGTGCCAGCAGCTCCAGAGTCGGGGGTTCCTACGAGCAGTACTTC. The chain combines TRBV7-8 with TRBJ2-7, with D perhaps TRBD2 (6 bases). Germline V gene lookup returns CDR1 SGHVS and CDR2 FQNEAQ. The CDR3 is 15 residues long. V was trimmed by 4 bases and J by 1 base, leaving 14 bases between them.

The chain recombines TRBV2 with TRBJ2-2, with TRBD2 matching 8 bases. Germline V gene sequence: CDR1 SNHLY, CDR2 FYNNEI. The CDR3 is made up of 17 amino acids. The J segment lost 2 bases and the V segment lost 5 bases, leaving 10 bases of the junction unmatched. The CDR3 coding sequence is TGTGCCAGCAGTCGATTACTAGCGGAGCTAAACACCGGGGAGCTGTTTTTT. Its translation is CASSRLLAELNTGELFF.

The chain joins TRBV7-2 to TRBJ1-1; TRBD1 might be the D (6 bases). Looked up from germline, CDR1 is SGHTA and CDR2 is FQGNSA. With 5 bases removed from V and 1 base from J, the gap between germline ends came to 11 bases. This CDR3 has 14 residues. The CDR3 sequence: CASSQGGSNTEAFF. CDR3 DNA sequence: TGTGCCAGCAGCCAAGGGGGATCGAACACTGAAGCTTTCTTT.

The chain combines TRBV7-2 with TRBJ2-1; 16 nucleotides align to TRBD2. Germline trimming cut 5 bases from V and 8 bases from J; bases unmatched to any gene: 15. In germline, CDR1 is SGHTA, CDR2 FQGNSA. CDR3 length: 19 residues. CDR3 sequence reads: CASSRNIAGTSGGADEQFF. The CDR3 DNA reads as TGTGCCAGCAGCCGGAACATCGCCGGGACTAGCGGGGGGGCGGATGAGCAGTTCTTC.